The following is a T cell receptor beta chain sequence with its context. The source of the sample is a study of blood T cell repertoires in COVID-19. Study information: There were acute and convalescent COVID-19 samples, and they came from the United States, Italy and Spain. PBMCs, B-cell-depleted T cells, or T cells were the source of the cDNA or gDNA that made up the material.

Trimming took off 0 bases at V and 6 bases at J, with 9 bases between the two ends. CDR1 is MNHEY and CDR2 is SVGEGT in the germline V gene. CDR3 length: 15 amino acids. In the original workflow: By means of reference gene primer amplification, nucleated cell counts were estimated. Sequenced by immunoSEQ multiplex PCR; TCRdb stores in-frame clones only, minus some. The V and J calls and clone size come from that table; D and trimming were worked out from the DNA. The data show about 70,000 clones, under 85% seen once. Sequencing was done on a sample of peripheral blood. This chain joins TRBV6-2 or TRBV6-3 and TRBJ1-6; possibly TRBD1 for D (6 bases). The clonotype originates from a human donor in a cohort sampled during active COVID-19. The CDR3 reads CASSYSGQINSPLHF. CDR3 nucleotides: TGTGCCAGCAGTTACTCCGGACAGATTAATTCACCCCTCCACTTT.